This is a list of T cell receptor beta chains from one sample in a study of T cells in Graves' hyperthyroidism and ophthalmopathy. MiXCR, applied by TCRdb to the multiplex PCR reads, yields one record per CDR3 protein. Among fewer than 250,000 distinct CDR3 sequences listed, roughly a quarter were seen once. The sequenced sample consisted of blood. These receptors originate from a woman aged 40-49 years with Graves' ophthalmopathy. The CDR3 runs from the conserved cysteine through the conserved F or W. The order of the fields is clone size, D gene, V gene, J gene, CDR3 protein, CDR3 DNA. D genes are given only for firm matches. Rows give clone size only sometimes, using once, few, many, or a class for an expanded clone.

many	TRBD2	TRBV4-2	TRBJ2-7	CASSPRGVSYEQYF	TGTGCCAGCAGCCCGCGGGGGGTCTCCTACGAGCAGTACTTC
many	-	TRBV20-1	TRBJ1-5	CSARDGRRANQPQHF	TGCAGTGCTAGAGACGGGCGCAGGGCCAATCAGCCCCAGCATTTT
few	-	TRBV20-1	TRBJ1-5	CSARSLGGHLNQPQHF	TGCAGTGCTAGATCCCTCGGGGGACACCTCAATCAGCCCCAGCATTTT
-	TRBD2	TRBV6-4	TRBJ2-7	CASNPTSGYEQYF	TGTGCCAGCAATCCGACTAGCGGGTACGAGCAGTACTTC
-	TRBD1	TRBV12-5	TRBJ1-5	CASVSGGDQPQHF	TGTGCTAGTGTATCAGGGGGTGATCAGCCCCAGCATTTT
-	-	TRBV12-3/TRBV12-4	TRBJ2-7	CASNLGNPLYEQYF	TGTGCCAGCAACTTAGGTAACCCTCTCTACGAGCAGTACTTC
-	-	TRBV27	TRBJ1-1	CASSRSLGANTEAFF	TGTGCCAGCAGCCGCTCGCTAGGGGCGAACACTGAAGCTTTCTTT
few	-	TRBV27	TRBJ2-3	CASSSKSSTDTQYF	TGTGCCAGCAGTTCGAAGTCAAGCACAGATACGCAGTATTTT
many	-	TRBV20-1	TRBJ1-2	CSVPTSRGYTF	TGCAGTGTTCCGACGTCCCGGGGCTACACCTTC
many	TRBD1	TRBV5-1	TRBJ1-1	CASSLAGTGGFGTEAFF	TGCGCCAGCAGCTTGGCGGGGACAGGCGGCTTCGGCACTGAAGCTTTCTTT
many	TRBD1	TRBV19	TRBJ2-4	CASSRTGGRNIQYF	TGTGCCAGTAGTAGAACAGGGGGCAGAAACATTCAGTACTTC
-	-	TRBV11-2	TRBJ1-2	CASSLAMGFDGYTF	TGTGCCAGCAGCTTAGCTATGGGTTTTGATGGCTACACCTTC
few	TRBD1	TRBV5-1	TRBJ2-7	CASSLGGQGEQYF	TGCGCCAGCAGCTTGGGGGGACAGGGCGAGCAGTACTTC
many	-	TRBV4-2	TRBJ2-7	CASSPAKHPGTNSPPSSYEQYF	TGTGCCAGCAGCCCAGCAAAACACCCCGGGACAAACTCACCCCCAAGCTCCTACGAGCAGTACTTC
many	-	TRBV20-1	TRBJ2-5	CSAPRDQETQYF	TGCAGTGCCCCAAGGGACCAAGAGACCCAGTACTTC
many	TRBD2	TRBV20-1	TRBJ2-2	CSARDPAGANTGELFF	TGCAGTGCTAGAGATCCAGCGGGGGCCAACACCGGGGAGCTGTTTTTT
many	-	TRBV28	TRBJ2-7	CASSLGGLPSYEQYF	TGTGCCAGCAGTTTAGGCGGACTGCCATCCTACGAGCAGTACTTC
many	TRBD2	TRBV28	TRBJ2-7	CASSNPGGSSYEQYF	TGTGCCAGCAGTAACCCGGGAGGGAGCTCCTACGAGCAGTACTTC
-	TRBD2	TRBV20-1	TRBJ2-5	CSGVGGQETQYF	TGCAGTGGAGTCGGGGGGCAAGAGACCCAGTACTTC
-	-	TRBV12-3/TRBV12-4	TRBJ2-3	CASSPRTGGTDTQYF	TGTGCCAGCAGTCCCCGGACAGGAGGGACAGATACGCAGTATTTT
-	TRBD2	TRBV11-2	TRBJ2-7	CASSSELAGGDEQYF	TGTGCCAGCAGCTCAGAGCTAGCGGGAGGGGACGAGCAGTACTTC
-	-	TRBV28	TRBJ2-5	CASRNRDQETQYF	TGTGCCAGCAGAAACAGGGATCAAGAGACCCAGTACTTC
many	-	TRBV24-1	TRBJ2-2	CATSDFFGSNTGELFF	TGTGCCACCAGTGATTTTTTCGGGAGTAACACCGGGGAGCTGTTTTTT
many	-	TRBV28	TRBJ2-2	CASSFGPSHSPRTPETGELFF	TGTGCCAGCAGTTTCGGCCCCAGCCACTCTCCTCGCACCCCCGAGACCGGGGAGCTGTTTTTT
-	TRBD2	TRBV19	TRBJ2-5	CATTVGAGGRQETQYF	TGTGCCACCACGGTTGGGGCGGGAGGACGGCAAGAGACCCAGTACTTC
many	-	TRBV24-1	TRBJ2-7	CATSRDGADEQYF	TGTGCCACCAGTCGGGACGGCGCGGACGAGCAGTACTTC
-	TRBD1	TRBV28	TRBJ2-7	CASSGNRGQTYEQYF	TGTGCCAGCAGTGGCAACAGGGGGCAAACCTACGAGCAGTACTTC
many	TRBD1	TRBV19	TRBJ1-5	CASHDRVLGNQPQHF	TGTGCCAGCCACGACAGGGTCTTAGGCAATCAGCCCCAGCATTTT
many	-	TRBV7-2	TRBJ2-2	CASSLPSRSQAGELFF	TGTGCCAGCAGCTTGCCGTCTCGAAGTCAAGCCGGGGAGCTGTTTTTT
many	TRBD2	TRBV4-2	TRBJ2-7	CASSQLDTSVSYEQYF	TGTGCCAGCAGCCAATTGGATACTAGCGTTTCCTACGAGCAGTACTTC
-	-	TRBV12-3/TRBV12-4	TRBJ1-2	CASRLAGGYTF	TGTGCCAGCAGACTAGCGGGGGGCTACACCTTC
many	-	TRBV6-1	TRBJ2-5	CASSDWRDSTKETQYF	TGTGCCAGCAGTGATTGGAGGGATAGTACCAAAGAGACCCAGTACTTC
many	TRBD2	TRBV6-1	TRBJ2-5	CASSEAPGAGGLETQYF	TGTGCCAGCAGTGAAGCGCCAGGAGCGGGAGGGTTGGAGACCCAGTACTTC
many	-	TRBV12-3/TRBV12-4	TRBJ1-5	CASINLGGNQPQHF	TGTGCCAGCATCAACCTAGGGGGCAATCAGCCCCAGCATTTT
many	TRBD2	TRBV28	TRBJ2-7	CASSLPGLAGGNEQYF	TGTGCCAGCAGTTTGCCGGGACTAGCGGGAGGGAACGAGCAGTACTTC
many	TRBD1	TRBV5-1	TRBJ1-5	CASSLGQGGMQPQHF	TGCGCCAGCAGCTTGGGACAGGGCGGAATGCAGCCCCAGCATTTT
few	-	TRBV5-4	TRBJ2-7	CASSPELVGGYEQYF	TGTGCCAGCAGTCCAGAACTAGTTGGAGGTTACGAGCAGTACTTC
many	TRBD1	TRBV27	TRBJ1-2	CASSSGRGPYGYTF	TGTGCCAGCAGTTCCGGCAGGGGGCCCTATGGCTACACCTTC
-	TRBD1	TRBV6-1	TRBJ1-5	CASSHGQGAPNQPQHF	TGTGCCAGCAGCCACGGGCAGGGGGCCCCCAATCAGCCCCAGCATTTT
-	-	TRBV12-3/TRBV12-4	TRBJ2-5	CASSPGDRETQYF	TGTGCCAGCAGTCCAGGGGACCGAGAGACCCAGTACTTC
-	-	TRBV7-2	TRBJ1-2	CASSEDWGGYGYTF	TGTGCCAGCAGCGAAGACTGGGGGGGCTATGGCTACACCTTC
many	-	TRBV29-1	TRBJ2-7	CSAMLGVSYEQYF	TGCAGCGCTATGCTTGGCGTCTCCTACGAGCAGTACTTC
many	-	TRBV5-6	TRBJ2-7	CASSLYGGEPYEQYF	TGTGCCAGCAGTCTGTACGGAGGGGAACCCTACGAGCAGTACTTC
few	-	TRBV20-1	TRBJ2-7	CSARLQGPAYEQYF	TGCAGTGCTAGATTACAGGGTCCCGCCTACGAGCAGTACTTC
few	-	TRBV4-2	TRBJ1-6	CASSQEGPHEVDSPLHF	TGTGCCAGCAGCCAAGAGGGACCCCACGAGGTTGATTCACCCCTCCACTTT
many	-	TRBV3-1	TRBJ1-2	CASSPRDNNYGYTF	TGTGCCAGCAGCCCTCGGGACAATAACTATGGCTACACCTTC
-	-	TRBV6-1	TRBJ2-2	CASRAHFLGTGELFF	TGTGCCAGCAGGGCGCACTTCCTCGGAACCGGGGAGCTGTTTTTT
many	-	TRBV6-5	TRBJ2-5	CASNLQEKEETQYF	TGTGCCAGCAACCTACAGGAGAAGGAAGAGACCCAGTACTTC
many	TRBD1	TRBV28	TRBJ2-7	CASSSHRGQGVSSEQYF	TGTGCCAGCAGCTCCCACCGCGGGCAGGGGGTCTCTAGCGAGCAGTACTTC
many	-	TRBV6-1	TRBJ2-7	CASTNREGAYEQYF	TGTGCCAGCACAAACAGGGAAGGGGCCTACGAGCAGTACTTC
many	-	TRBV6-5	TRBJ1-5	CASNLDPGTGNQPQHF	TGTGCCAGCAACCTGGACCCGGGGACCGGCAATCAGCCCCAGCATTTT
few	-	TRBV6-1	TRBJ1-2	CASSDYISYTF	TGTGCCAGCAGTGATTACATCAGCTACACCTTC
many	-	TRBV20-1	TRBJ1-1	CSATHGEVMNTEAFF	TGCAGTGCTACTCACGGGGAAGTAATGAACACTGAAGCTTTCTTT
many	TRBD1	TRBV7-7	TRBJ2-7	CASSWDRAHEQYF	TGTGCTAGCAGCTGGGACAGGGCGCACGAGCAGTACTTC
-	-	TRBV25-1	TRBJ2-5	CASSQDLGLETQYF	TGTGCCAGCAGCCAAGATCTTGGGTTAGAGACCCAGTACTTC